A single sample gave rise to the 19 T cell receptor beta chains below, sequenced in a study of control samples from healthy donors and cancer patients. TCRdb keeps only in-frame clones here, not all; method: immunoSEQ multiplex PCR. The profile shows tens of thousands of clones, roughly 91% of them singletons. The sample comprised blood. Receptor source: a man aged 25 to 40 in good health.

This clone has a single count. The gene calls are TRBV10-3 and TRBJ1-3; D is undetermined. Trimming took 1 base from V and 0 from J, leaving 13 bases between them. CDR1 is ENHRY and CDR2 is SYGVKD in the germline V gene. The CDR3 contains 17 residues. Written as DNA, the CDR3 is TGTGCCATCAGTGAGTTTACCCCCGGGAGCTCTGGAAACACCATATATTTT. This gives the protein CAISEFTPGSSGNTIYF.

The V and J genes are TRBV12-5 and TRBJ1-2; a possible D gene is TRBD1 (5 bases). The CDR3 loop spans 16 amino acids. Trimming removed 1 base from V and 5 bases from J, with 17 bases in between. The germline gives CDR1 LGHNT, CDR2 FRNRAP. The chain's CDR3 is CASGLGDSPGGYGYTF. The CDR3 region has the DNA TGTGCTAGTGGTTTGGGTGACAGCCCGGGGGGGTATGGCTACACCTTC.

The chain uses TRBV6-5 and TRBJ1-1; D is uncertain. From germline, CDR1 is MNHEY and CDR2 SVGAGI. V was trimmed by 5 bases and J by 1 base, leaving 8 bases between them. The length of the CDR3 is 13 residues. The CDR3 sequence is CASSPRPNTEAFF. For the CDR3, the DNA is TGTGCCAGCAGTCCTCGGCCGAACACTGAAGCTTTCTTT.

The chain employs TRBV11-2 and TRBJ2-5; tentatively, D is TRBD2 (6 bases). Trimming cost V 6 bases and J 2 bases, with 10 bases left between them. The CDR3 loop spans 13 amino acids. CDR1 is SGHAT, CDR2 FQNNGV, per germline. The CDR3 sequence: CASSLGGQETQYF. The CDR3 DNA follows: TGTGCCAGCAGTCTGGGGGGACAAGAGACCCAGTACTTC.

V is TRBV29-1 and J is TRBJ1-2; D perhaps matches TRBD1 (5 bases). CDR1 is SQVTM and CDR2 is ANQGSEA in the germline V gene. The CDR3 runs 14 residues. V lost 0 bases and J lost 4, with 12 bases in between. The DNA of the CDR3 is TGCAGCGTTGAAGATGGCCAGGGAGGCTATGGCTACACCTTC. This encodes CSVEDGQGGYGYTF.

The CDR3 protein is CASSVDRGQDTQYF. CDR3 coding DNA: TGTGCCAGCAGTGTTGACAGGGGGCAAGATACGCAGTATTTT. The genes are TRBV25-1 and TRBJ2-3; 10 nucleotides agree with TRBD1. This CDR3 region has 14 residues. Germline V CDR1 and CDR2: MGHDK, SYGVNS. Losses at the gene ends were 4 bases for V and 5 bases for J; bases not matched to a gene: 3.

This clone was recorded only once. CDR3 residues: CASSVSEKLFF. DNA of the CDR3: TGTGCCAGCAGTGTTTCTGAAAAACTGTTTTTT. The chain couples TRBV25-1 to TRBJ1-4, with D uncertain. The germline V gene has CDR1 MGHDK and CDR2 SYGVNS. CDR3 length: 11 residues. The V gene lost 4 bases and the J gene lost 7 bases, with 4 bases spanning the gap.

The chain recombines TRBV6-4 with TRBJ1-1, with TRBD1 as a possible D gene (5 bases). The V and J ends lost 5 bases and 4 bases respectively, with 14 bases between them. Germline V lookup: CDR1 MRHNA, CDR2 SNTAGT. CDR3 length: 14 residues. The CDR3 sequence: CASSRQQGGTEAFF. In nucleotides, the CDR3 is TGTGCCAGCAGTAGACAGCAGGGTGGCACTGAAGCTTTCTTT.

The chain uses TRBV6-5 and TRBJ1-3, with 7 bases that match TRBD1. J gave up 8 bases and V 5 bases, and 3 bases lay outside the gene matches. The CDR3 consists of 12 residues. Germline CDR1 MNHEY, CDR2 SVGAGI. DNA for the CDR3: TGTGCCAGCAGTCGACAGGGAGACACCATATATTTT. This translates into CASSRQGDTIYF.

The genes are TRBV29-1 and TRBJ2-5, with D possibly TRBD1 on 5 matching bases. CDR3 size: 15 residues. With 1 base removed from V and 4 bases from J, the gap between germline ends came to 16 bases. CDR1 SQVTM and CDR2 ANQGSEA come from the germline V gene. CDR3 amino acids: CSVEAPDIGRETQYF. The CDR3 coding sequence is TGCAGCGTTGAAGCTCCGGACATCGGACGAGAGACCCAGTACTTC.

This chain joins TRBV11-2 and TRBJ1-1; D is unresolved. CDR3 length: 17 residues. Trimming pared 1 base from V and 2 bases from J, leaving 17 bases between. The germline CDR1 and CDR2 sequences are SGHAT and FQNNGV. The CDR3 spells CASSLGFGRHLNTEAFF. CDR3 nucleotide sequence: TGTGCCAGCAGCTTAGGGTTCGGTCGACACCTTAACACTGAAGCTTTCTTT.

The rearrangement joins TRBV2 to TRBJ1-1, with D hard to call. This CDR3 is built from 13 residues. Germline lookup yields CDR1 SNHLY and CDR2 FYNNEI. Trimming removed 8 bases from V and 0 bases from J, with 10 bases in between. This CDR3 is CASHYRVNTEAFF. DNA for the CDR3: TGTGCCAGCCACTATCGGGTGAACACTGAAGCTTTCTTT.

CDR3 loop: CARSWDLQKTQYF. CDR3 sequence (DNA): TGTGCCAGAAGCTGGGACCTTCAGAAGACCCAGTACTTC. The chain couples TRBV5-3 to TRBJ2-5; either TRBD1 or TRBD2 may supply D (5 bases each). Being an ORF, TRBV5-3 has a function that is uncertain. This CDR3 has 13 residues. Trimming left V 3 bases short and J 6 bases short, with 12 bases between.

The genes are TRBV7-3 and TRBJ2-4, with D perhaps being TRBD1 or TRBD2 (6 bases each). This CDR3 is 13 amino acids long. Germline CDR1 SGHTA, CDR2 FQGTGA. V was clipped by 3 bases and J by 9 bases, with 12 bases between them. The CDR3 here is CASSFLGGGIQYF. The CDR3 coding sequence is TGTGCCAGCAGCTTCCTCGGGGGCGGCATTCAGTACTTC.

J is TRBJ2-1 and V is TRBV6-5, with D tentatively TRBD1 (6 bases). Per germline, CDR1 MNHEY and CDR2 SVGAGI. V was pared by 7 bases and J by 7 bases, with 8 bases between. This CDR3 region has 11 residues. CDR3 sequence (DNA): TGTGCCAGCACCAGGGGTAATGAGCAGTTCTTC. It is translated as CASTRGNEQFF.

This clone was detected once. This sequence joins TRBV5-6 and TRBJ2-5, with TRBD2 identical over 15 bases. CDR1 and CDR2 from the germline V gene are SGHDT and YYEEEE. There are 18 residues in the CDR3. J gave up 2 bases and V 1 base, and 6 bases lay outside the gene matches. The CDR3 DNA reads as TGTGCCAGCAGCTTGTGGACTAGCGGGAGGGGCGGACAAGAGACCCAGTACTTC. It specifies CASSLWTSGRGGQETQYF.

The rearrangement uses TRBV4-1 and TRBJ2-3; 8 bases are shared with TRBD1. This CDR3 has 13 amino acids. J lost 9 bases, V lost 3 bases, and 5 bases had no gene match. CDR1 MGHRA and CDR2 YSYEKL come from the germline V gene. This chain's CDR3 is CASSQEDRVTQYF. In DNA form, the CDR3 reads TGCGCCAGCAGCCAGGAGGACAGGGTGACGCAGTATTTT.

The chain joins TRBV30 to TRBJ2-7, with D tentatively TRBD2 (6 bases). CDR1 is GTSNPN, CDR2 SVGIG, per germline (reference sequence). There are 13 residues in the CDR3. V was trimmed by 8 bases and J by 7 bases, leaving 21 bases between them. CDR3 DNA: TGTGCCGGCCGGCGGGAATGGGTAGGGGAGCAGTACTTC. Translated: CAGRREWVGEQYF.

This clone was counted once. The V and J genes are TRBV5-4 and TRBJ2-7; no reliable D call. Deletions cut 2 bases from V and 5 bases from J, with 5 bases between. Germline CDR1 and CDR2: SGHNT and YYREEE (reference sequence). The length of the CDR3 is 11 residues. CDR3 protein: CASSFGDEQYF. The CDR3 bases are TGTGCCAGCAGCTTTGGGGACGAGCAGTACTTC.